This T cell receptor (beta chain) stems from a study of cytomegalovirus exposure and HLA in healthy donors (TCRdb year 2017). Regarding the complete study: According to an earlier analysis of 587 of the donors, 150 million to 200 million T cells yielded some 110 million unique TCR beta sequences and about 300 Gb of sequence data. An early release covering more than 500 HLA-typed donors comprised roughly 300 gigabases of sequencing data and around 80 million unique TCR sequences. The genetic ancestry cluster associated with self-reported Caucasian donors included around four fifths of the 398 genotyped donors. The study aimed to test whether signatures of past pathogen exposure could be identified by cataloging public T cell receptors. The T cell repertoires of under 700 subjects were profiled by immunosequencing and related to cytomegalovirus serostatus. A separate validation cohort of over 95 different subjects was used in addition to the approximately 640-subject first cohort. High-throughput TCR immunosequencing, statistical association of individual TCRs with disease status, and machine learning were combined to predict cytomegalovirus infection status. To study patterns of TCR occurrence, a later analysis re-analyzed previously published TCR beta repertoires from several hundred donors and added high-resolution HLA genotyping. The later analysis used no new phenotypic data to find candidate immune exposures, relying instead on TCR beta sequences and their occurrence across donors. To decide whether each TCR beta V gene segment behaved as functional or pseudogenic, an earlier analysis of some 600 of the donors relied on high-throughput TCR beta sequencing. Donor age, sex, ethnicity and CMV serostatus were compiled alongside the repertoire data. In a later genetic analysis, genome-wide SNP genotypes for about 55% of the roughly 670 donors were used, and that subset was treated as a discovery cohort. All discovery cohort repertoires had been generated using a single sequencing platform. Class I and class II HLA loci were covered by the typing at four-digit resolution. The number of typed donors differed by locus: roughly 620-630 for A, B, C, DRB1 and DQB1; about 520 for DQA1; 606 for DPA1; and some 430 for DPB1. Because of strong linkage in the cohort, 4 to 6 DR-DQ haplotypes were treated as single units for association and clustering. Across some 400 genotyped donors of the cohort, an average of approximately 240,000 unique TCR beta nucleotide sequences per donor were sequenced, and approximately 17% of those sequences were non-productive.

The library was prepared using the immunoSEQ multiplex PCR assay. For the multiplex PCR, a mixture combining 60 forward primers for TCR Vbeta segments and 13 reverse primers for TCR Jbeta segments was used. Amplification of the CDR3 region of rearranged TCR beta genes was performed with a multiplex PCR assay on genomic DNA. The amplified TCR beta libraries were sequenced on the Illumina HiSeq System as 87-base-pair reads. The paper's data handling went like this. In a later analysis, 77 million or so unique TCR beta chains were counted across the roughly 610 repertoires, and approximately 9.9 million of these chains were shared by at least two donors. A nearest-neighbor algorithm error-corrected the raw reads and collapsed the reads into unique sequences, merging closely related sequences to remove PCR and sequencing errors. V, D and J gene segments were assigned by aligning CDR3 sequences to IMGT reference sequences. Each retained sequence needed at least a six-nucleotide match to both a V gene segment and a J gene segment. Rearrangements were classified as productive when the CDR3 lacked stop codons and remained in frame with V and J, and all other rearrangements were classified as non-productive. CDR3 was defined by IMGT convention, running from the second conserved V-encoded cysteine to the conserved J-encoded phenylalanine. The earlier analysis of about 620 of the donors excluded sequences that lacked an unambiguous match to a single V gene segment. An earlier analysis of 550 to 650 of the donors classified V segments as functional when productive rearrangements were above 56.7% and as segregating when the standard deviation between donors was above 5%. A statistical classification framework was built for diagnosing cytomegalovirus status from the catalog of TCR beta chain sequences. V and J gene assignment, in a later analysis, came from comparing TCR nucleotide sequences with IMGT/GENE-DB human TR gene sequences. The TCRdist pipeline was used in a later analysis to assign CDR3 sequences and most-parsimonious VDJ recombination scenarios. A later analysis defined each TCR beta chain by its CDR3 amino acid sequence plus V-gene family, and excluded reads lacking a unique V-gene family. A later analysis removed 592 highly shared, low-generation-probability nucleotide sequences to deal with suspected cross-contamination and a sequencing artifact. In a later analysis, a clonal expansion index was calculated for each public chain from normalized within-repertoire ranks of inferred template counts. In a later analysis, generation probabilities were computed using a VDJ recombination model fitted to out-of-frame rearrangements, and the results were checked against IGoR. In a later analysis, hypergeometric tests were used to score TCR-TCR, TCR-HLA and TCR-CMV co-occurrence, with a repertoire-size bias correction applied to TCR pairs. To estimate false discovery rates, a later analysis permuted the HLA or CMV assignments 20 times. In a later analysis, co-occurring TCRs were grouped using DBSCAN, and TCRdist sequence similarity was added for clustering within HLA-allele-positive subsets. For co-occurrence clustering, repertoires with fewer than 30,000 or more than 120,000 public chains were excluded, along with a handful of repertoires with anomalous nucleotide sharing. This is the immuneACCESS table as TCRdb keeps it, with only in-frame sequences that have V and J called. A part of the clones is gone; compared with another copy, unresolved V genes explain less than half, and the rest is unexplained. From that table come the V and J calls and clone size; the DNA was used to work out D and trimming. The table for this sample lists about 170,000 clones. The ten largest clones capture about 1.2% of the sample.

The CDR3 starts with the cysteine, ends with the phenylalanine, and has 15 residues. This entry keeps only the CDR3 DNA: 45 bases, framed from base 1. General findings and caveats noted by the study authors: Because counts were too low, some 17 rarely observed V segments, including chromosome 9 orphons, were excluded from the earlier analysis of some 540 of the donors. A later analysis associated approximately 17,000 TCR beta sequences with specific HLA alleles at a false discovery rate of 0.05. According to a later analysis, TCR association rates differed among HLA loci, with DRB1 alleles showing the most associated TCRs and HLA-C alleles showing the fewest. The study listed approximately 150 TCR beta chains as associated with cytomegalovirus. The 87-base-pair reads could not distinguish some IMGT-functional V segments, including TRBV6-2 and TRBV6-3, so those segments were excluded. A cluster of highly shared sequence variants was judged likely to represent a technical artifact of the sequencing pipeline. A later analysis found that HLA-associated TCR beta chains were more clonally expanded and had lower generation probabilities than equally common non-associated chains. According to a later genetic analysis, donors in an Asian-associated ancestry cluster had fewer N-insertions in productive TCRs than the approximately 670-donor mean. A further reported finding was that TCR beta sequences accurately predicted the HLA-A and HLA-B alleles for most subjects in the first cohort. In an earlier analysis of over 550 of the donors, most TCR beta V segments were observed in productive rearrangements about 90% or about 30% of the time, broadly matching IMGT annotations. Correlated functional status among segregating V segments might reflect linkage disequilibrium, but an unknown experimental factor could not be ruled out. Assigning TCR associations to individual alleles was difficult when HLA alleles, especially DR and DQ, strongly co-occurred. V-gene and J-gene trimming of TCR beta chains was associated with a missense DCLRE1C variant in a later genetic analysis, and the association was replicated in an independent cohort. Several of the top co-occurrence clusters appeared to be linked to parvovirus B19, influenza, CMV and Epstein-Barr virus, according to a later analysis. Only TCR beta chains were sequenced in this cohort, and the absence of alpha or paired-chain data limited detectable features. Most CMV-associated TCR beta chains appeared to be HLA-restricted in a later analysis, and the HLA associations seemed to be driven largely by CMV exposure. Three of the identified cytomegalovirus-associated TCR beta chains were confirmed in vitro to be specific for cytomegalovirus antigens. While some public TCRs were present in many individuals, most TCR sequences turned up only very rarely across donors. It was suggested by the authors that the approach could potentially be generalized to other disease states and immunological phenotypes. Because HLA typing was unavailable for some donors at each locus, only the typed subset was used in association tests. The only immune exposure information available for the cohort was CMV serostatus. The classifier was reported to diagnose cytomegalovirus status with high specificity and sensitivity in both the original cohort and the validation cohort. Sequencing depth was assumed to be roughly uniform across donors in the presence/absence analyses, though that assumption may not hold.

In total, approximately 610 healthy bone marrow donors made up the cohort. At the time of sampling, all cohort members were nominally healthy, though unrecorded immune exposures were likely present. The donor was CMV seronegative and was included in the group of a few hundred seronegative cohort members. A peripheral blood sample was collected from each donor, and TCR beta sequencing was performed on peripheral blood mononuclear cells. The Qiagen DNeasy Blood Extraction Kit was used to extract genomic DNA from the blood cell samples. In regard to this clone: Its antigen is still unknown.

The sequenced sample was PBMCs. The clonotype comes from a woman aged 60-75 years in good health and CMV-seronegative. In this chain, TRBV21-1 is recombined with TRBJ2-1; TRBD2, as called in the table, went unchecked against the DNA. TRBV21-1 is a pseudogene segment. In nucleotides, the sequence is TGTGCCATGTCGGGGGATGGGGGCTCCTACAATGAGCAGTTCTTC. Translated, this gives CAMSGDGGSYNEQFF.